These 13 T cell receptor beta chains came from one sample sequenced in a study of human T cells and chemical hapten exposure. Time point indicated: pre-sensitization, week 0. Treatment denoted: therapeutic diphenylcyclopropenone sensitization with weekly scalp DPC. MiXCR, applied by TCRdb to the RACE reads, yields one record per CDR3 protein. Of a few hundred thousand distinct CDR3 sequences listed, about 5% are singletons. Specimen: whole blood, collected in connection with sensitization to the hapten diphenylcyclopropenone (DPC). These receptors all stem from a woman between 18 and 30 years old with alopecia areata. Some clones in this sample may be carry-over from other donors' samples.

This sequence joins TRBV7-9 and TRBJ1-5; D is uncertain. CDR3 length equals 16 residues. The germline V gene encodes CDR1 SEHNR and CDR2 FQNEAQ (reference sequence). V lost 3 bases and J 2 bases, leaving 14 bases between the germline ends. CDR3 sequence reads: CASSLVGRVGNQPQHF. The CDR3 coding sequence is TGTGCCAGCAGCTTGGTGGGGAGGGTCGGCAATCAGCCCCAGCATTTT.

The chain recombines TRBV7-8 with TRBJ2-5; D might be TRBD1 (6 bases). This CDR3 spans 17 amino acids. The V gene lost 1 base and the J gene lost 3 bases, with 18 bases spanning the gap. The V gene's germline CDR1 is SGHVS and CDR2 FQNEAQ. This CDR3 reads CASSLGVSTGWEETQYF. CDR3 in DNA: TGTGCCAGCAGCTTAGGCGTCAGCACAGGGTGGGAAGAGACCCAGTACTTC.

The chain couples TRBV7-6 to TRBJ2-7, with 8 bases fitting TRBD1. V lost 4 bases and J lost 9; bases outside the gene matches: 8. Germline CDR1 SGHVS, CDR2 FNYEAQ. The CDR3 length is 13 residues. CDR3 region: CASSSGQGSVQYF. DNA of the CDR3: TGTGCCAGCAGCTCCGGACAGGGTTCGGTGCAGTACTTC.

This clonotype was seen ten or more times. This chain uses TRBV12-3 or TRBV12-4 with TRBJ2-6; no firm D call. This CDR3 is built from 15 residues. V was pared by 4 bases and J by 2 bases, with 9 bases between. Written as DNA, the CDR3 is TGTGCCAGCAGTTCCGGTGATACTGGGGCCAACGTCCTGACTTTC. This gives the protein CASSSGDTGANVLTF.

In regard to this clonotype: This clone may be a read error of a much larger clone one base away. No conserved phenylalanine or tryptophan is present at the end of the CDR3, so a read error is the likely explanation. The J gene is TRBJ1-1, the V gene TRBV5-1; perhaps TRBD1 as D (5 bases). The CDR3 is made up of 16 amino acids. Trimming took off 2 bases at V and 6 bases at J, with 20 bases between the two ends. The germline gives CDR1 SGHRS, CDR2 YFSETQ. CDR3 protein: CASSFGAEGLGAEAFS. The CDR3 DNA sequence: TGCGCCAGCAGCTTTGGGGCTGAGGGGCTGGGGGCTGAAGCTTTCTCT.

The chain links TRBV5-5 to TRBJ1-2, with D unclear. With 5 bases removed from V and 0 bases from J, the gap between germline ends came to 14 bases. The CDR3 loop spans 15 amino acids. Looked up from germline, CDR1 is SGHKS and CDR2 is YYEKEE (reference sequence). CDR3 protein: CASSLRTVPNYGYTF. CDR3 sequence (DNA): TGTGCCAGCAGTTTAAGGACCGTACCTAACTATGGCTACACCTTC.

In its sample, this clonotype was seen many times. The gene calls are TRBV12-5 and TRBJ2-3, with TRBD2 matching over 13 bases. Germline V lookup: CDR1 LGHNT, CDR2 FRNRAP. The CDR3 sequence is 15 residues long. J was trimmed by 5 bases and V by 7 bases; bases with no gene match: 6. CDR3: CASDLTSGGLDTQYF. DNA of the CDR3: TGTGCTAGTGACCTGACTAGCGGGGGGCTAGATACGCAGTATTTT.

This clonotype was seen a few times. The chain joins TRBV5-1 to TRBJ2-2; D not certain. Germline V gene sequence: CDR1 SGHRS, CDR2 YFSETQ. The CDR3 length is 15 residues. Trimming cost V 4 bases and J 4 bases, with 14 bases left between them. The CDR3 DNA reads TGCGCCAGCAGCCCCCCGCCGGGCGGCACCGGGGAGCTGTTTTTT. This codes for CASSPPPGGTGELFF.

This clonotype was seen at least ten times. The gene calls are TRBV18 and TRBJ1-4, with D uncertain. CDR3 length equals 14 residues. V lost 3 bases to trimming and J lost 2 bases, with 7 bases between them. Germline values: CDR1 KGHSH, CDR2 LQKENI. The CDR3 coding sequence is TGTGCCAGCTCACCGGGAGCTACTAATGAAAAACTGTTTTTT. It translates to CASSPGATNEKLFF.

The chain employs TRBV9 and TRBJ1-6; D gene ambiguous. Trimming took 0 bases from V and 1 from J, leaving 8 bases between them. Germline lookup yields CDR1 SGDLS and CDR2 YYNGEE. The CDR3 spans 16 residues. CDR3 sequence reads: CASSVVPRSYNSPLHF. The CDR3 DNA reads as TGTGCCAGCAGCGTAGTTCCCAGGTCCTATAATTCACCCCTCCACTTT.

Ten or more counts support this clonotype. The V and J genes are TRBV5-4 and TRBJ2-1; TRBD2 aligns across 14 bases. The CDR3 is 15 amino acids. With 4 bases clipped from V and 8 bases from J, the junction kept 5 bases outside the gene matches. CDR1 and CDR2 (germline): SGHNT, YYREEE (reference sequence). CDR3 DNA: TGTGCCAGCAGCCAGACTAGCGGGGGGGCGGATGAGCAGTTCTTC. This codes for CASSQTSGGADEQFF.

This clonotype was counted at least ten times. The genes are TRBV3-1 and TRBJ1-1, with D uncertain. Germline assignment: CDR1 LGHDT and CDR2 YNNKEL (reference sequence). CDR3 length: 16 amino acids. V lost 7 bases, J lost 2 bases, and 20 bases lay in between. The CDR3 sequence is CASKRTAPLPNTEAFF. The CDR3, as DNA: TGTGCCAGCAAGAGGACGGCCCCTCTACCAAACACTGAAGCTTTCTTT.

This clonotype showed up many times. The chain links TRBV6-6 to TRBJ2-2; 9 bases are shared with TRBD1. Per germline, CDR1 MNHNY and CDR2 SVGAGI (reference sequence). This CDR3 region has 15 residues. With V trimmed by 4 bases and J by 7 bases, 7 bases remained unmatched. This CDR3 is CASSSLGQGSGELFF. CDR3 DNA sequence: TGTGCCAGCAGTTCTCTGGGACAGGGAAGCGGGGAGCTGTTTTTT.